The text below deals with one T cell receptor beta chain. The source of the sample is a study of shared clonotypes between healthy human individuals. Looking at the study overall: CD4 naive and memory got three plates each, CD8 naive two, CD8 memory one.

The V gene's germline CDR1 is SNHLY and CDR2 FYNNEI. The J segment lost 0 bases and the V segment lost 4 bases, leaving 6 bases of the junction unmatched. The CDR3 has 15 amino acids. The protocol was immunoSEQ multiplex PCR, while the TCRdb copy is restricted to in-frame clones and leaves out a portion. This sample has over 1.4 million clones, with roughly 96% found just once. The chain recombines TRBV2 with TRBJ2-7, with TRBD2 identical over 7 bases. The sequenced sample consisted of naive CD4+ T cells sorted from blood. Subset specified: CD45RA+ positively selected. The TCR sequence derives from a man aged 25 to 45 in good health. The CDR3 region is CASSAGRGSSYEQYF. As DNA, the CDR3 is TGTGCCAGCAGTGCTGGGCGGGGGAGCTCCTACGAGCAGTACTTC.